Listed below are T cell receptor beta chains from one sample, sequenced in a study of T cells in Graves' hyperthyroidism and ophthalmopathy. MiXCR was run by TCRdb on the multiplex PCR reads, yielding one entry per CDR3 protein. The sample holds 500,000 to 550,000 distinct CDR3 sequences; around 20% are singletons and the top ten take roughly 29%. Source material: blood. The receptors were sampled from a man between 18 and 35 years old with Graves' hyperthyroidism. CDR3s include the opening cysteine and the closing phenylalanine or tryptophan. A D gene is named only where the DNA matches it firmly. The size field is filled for only some rows; it gives once, few, many or a size class.

v_gene: TRBV6-5; abundance: NA; d_gene: NA; j_gene: TRBJ2-5; CDR3aa: CASSYSSGGLETQYF; CDR3nt: TGTGCCAGCAGTTACTCATCAGGAGGTTTGGAGACCCAGTACTTC
v_gene: TRBV30; abundance: many; d_gene: NA; j_gene: TRBJ2-5; CDR3aa: CAWKISETQYF; CDR3nt: TGTGCCTGGAAGATTTCAGAGACCCAGTACTTC
v_gene: TRBV19; abundance: many; d_gene: NA; j_gene: TRBJ2-4; CDR3aa: CASSDPVMSLAKNIQYF; CDR3nt: TGTGCCAGTAGTGATCCAGTAATGTCCTTAGCCAAAAACATTCAGTACTTC
v_gene: TRBV4-2; abundance: NA; d_gene: NA; j_gene: TRBJ2-7; CDR3aa: CASSQEEGVVHEQYF; CDR3nt: TGTGCCAGCAGCCAAGAAGAGGGCGTTGTCCACGAGCAGTACTTC
v_gene: TRBV12-3/TRBV12-4; abundance: many; d_gene: TRBD1; j_gene: TRBJ2-2; CDR3aa: CASSSKNDRAGGELFF; CDR3nt: TGTGCCAGCAGTTCTAAGAATGACAGGGCAGGCGGGGAGCTGTTTTTT
v_gene: TRBV19; abundance: NA; d_gene: TRBD1; j_gene: TRBJ1-5; CDR3aa: CATSGTGGSNQPQHF; CDR3nt: TGTGCCACCTCGGGGACAGGGGGGAGCAATCAGCCCCAGCATTTT
v_gene: TRBV28; abundance: many; d_gene: NA; j_gene: TRBJ2-7; CDR3aa: CASSHNSYEQYF; CDR3nt: TGTGCCAGCAGTCATAACTCCTACGAGCAGTACTTC
v_gene: TRBV19; abundance: many; d_gene: TRBD1; j_gene: TRBJ1-1; CDR3aa: CASNFPGGGTEAFF; CDR3nt: TGTGCCAGTAACTTCCCAGGGGGAGGCACTGAAGCTTTCTTT
v_gene: TRBV6-2/TRBV6-3; abundance: few; d_gene: TRBD1; j_gene: TRBJ1-5; CDR3aa: CASSYSAGTGGVGNQPQHF; CDR3nt: TGTGCCAGCAGTTACTCGGCCGGGACAGGGGGAGTTGGCAATCAGCCCCAGCATTTT
v_gene: TRBV12-3/TRBV12-4; abundance: NA; d_gene: NA; j_gene: TRBJ1-1; CDR3aa: CASRSTGGTEAFF; CDR3nt: TGTGCCAGCAGGTCCACAGGCGGCACTGAAGCTTTCTTT
v_gene: TRBV12-3/TRBV12-4; abundance: many; d_gene: NA; j_gene: TRBJ1-5; CDR3aa: CASSPTPGKGSNQPQHF; CDR3nt: TGTGCCAGCAGCCCAACCCCGGGGAAAGGTAGCAATCAGCCCCAGCATTTT
v_gene: TRBV6-1; abundance: many; d_gene: NA; j_gene: TRBJ2-7; CDR3aa: CASPGVDEQYF; CDR3nt: TGTGCCAGCCCAGGGGTAGACGAGCAGTACTTC
v_gene: TRBV24-1; abundance: NA; d_gene: TRBD2; j_gene: TRBJ2-2; CDR3aa: CATSDFGGGVDTGELFF; CDR3nt: TGTGCCACCAGTGATTTTGGCGGGGGGGTGGACACCGGGGAGCTGTTTTTT
v_gene: TRBV3-1; abundance: NA; d_gene: NA; j_gene: TRBJ1-6; CDR3aa: CASSPRTVLGSPLHF; CDR3nt: TGTGCCAGCAGCCCCCGCACTGTGCTCGGTTCACCCCTCCACTTT
v_gene: TRBV11-3; abundance: many; d_gene: NA; j_gene: TRBJ2-5; CDR3aa: CASSSTWGADQETQYF; CDR3nt: TGTGCCAGCAGCTCTACCTGGGGGGCAGACCAAGAGACCCAGTACTTC
v_gene: TRBV4-1; abundance: few; d_gene: TRBD2; j_gene: TRBJ2-7; CDR3aa: CASSQGTSPGDEQYF; CDR3nt: TGCGCCAGCAGCCAAGGGACTAGCCCCGGGGACGAGCAGTACTTC
v_gene: TRBV7-8; abundance: many; d_gene: NA; j_gene: TRBJ2-7; CDR3aa: CASSLVVSSYEQYF; CDR3nt: TGTGCCAGCAGCTTAGTTGTCAGCTCCTACGAGCAGTACTTC